The clone carrying this T cell receptor (beta chain) was recorded once. Antigen specificity is unknown. The CDR3 length is 16 residues. The germline V gene has CDR1 SGDLS and CDR2 YYNGEE. V was pared by 0 bases and J by 0 bases, with 10 bases between. Data came from immunoSEQ multiplex PCR; TCRdb stores just in-frame clones and leaves some out. The data contain more than 2,000,000 clones, approximately 93% of them singletons. This specimen comes from a study of shared clonotypes between healthy human individuals. Study-wide results and limits: Roughly 5% of naive CD4 clonotypes were shared across several donors. In contrast to clonotypes shared by all four donors, non-shared clonotypes had lower generation probabilities.

There were no recent acute infections or vaccinations among the donors, who were healthy HIV-negative adults. V usage is TRBV9 and J usage is TRBJ1-3; D may be TRBD1 (5 bases). This receptor was obtained from a man aged 18 to 30 in good health. Some clones in this sample may be carry-over from other donors' samples. Sequences were obtained from naive CD4+ T cells from PBMCs. Subset noted: CD45RA+ positively selected. The CDR3 protein is CASSVGDSRSGNTIYF. As DNA, the CDR3 is TGTGCCAGCAGCGTAGGGGACTCCCGCTCTGGAAACACCATATATTTT.